The rows below give T cell receptor beta chains drawn from one sample of a study of cytomegalovirus exposure and HLA in healthy donors. Assay used: immunoSEQ multiplex PCR; TCRdb lists only in-frame clones, some missing. Found here are approximately 69,000 clones, roughly 80% of them singletons; the top ten hold around a fifth. The sequenced sample consisted of PBMCs. The receptor source for this set is a woman under 40 in good health and CMV-seropositive. CDR3s include the opening cysteine and the closing phenylalanine or tryptophan. The D gene is left open where the match is weak. Size values are once, few and many counts, or a class for expanded clones, and some rows have none.

TGTGCCTGGATACGGAAGGGTGGGACAGGGGCGACCCCGGGGTTCTTT	CAWIRKGGTGATPGFF	-	TRBD1	TRBJ1-1	TRBV30
TGCGCCAGCAGAGGGGAAAACACCGGGGAGCTGTTTTTT	CASRGENTGELFF	-	-	TRBJ2-2	TRBV5-1
TGTGCCAGCAGCTTAGAAGGAGGCCGTGAAAAACTGTTTTTT	CASSLEGGREKLFF	-	-	TRBJ1-4	TRBV7-9
TGTGCCAGCAGTTTGGGGGCAGGGATGGATGAAAAACTGTTTTTT	CASSLGAGMDEKLFF	-	-	TRBJ1-4	TRBV28
TGTGCCAGCAGCTTCCCAGGGAGGGCAGATACGCAGTATTTT	CASSFPGRADTQYF	-	TRBD2	TRBJ2-3	TRBV7-6
TGTGCCAGCAGATCGTGGGGAGGGACTTCCTACAATGAGCAGTTCTTC	CASRSWGGTSYNEQFF	-	TRBD2	TRBJ2-1	TRBV5-6
TGCAGCGTTGCCGGGTTTATGGACATTCAGTACTTC	CSVAGFMDIQYF	-	-	TRBJ2-4	TRBV29-1
TGTGCCAGCAAGGGACTAGCGGTTGTGGGAGAGACCCAGTACTTC	CASKGLAVVGETQYF	-	TRBD2	TRBJ2-5	TRBV2
TGTGCCAGCAGCTCCCAGACTGCAACTAATGAAAAACTGTTTTTT	CASSSQTATNEKLFF	-	-	TRBJ1-4	TRBV11-2
TGTGCCAGCAGCCCCAGCGCTGAGCAGTTCTTC	CASSPSAEQFF	-	-	TRBJ2-1	TRBV7-2
TGTGCCAGCAGAAGCCGCGGGGGATCCTACGAGCAGTACTTC	CASRSRGGSYEQYF	-	TRBD2	TRBJ2-7	TRBV6-5
TGTGCCAGCACTCCCCCCGGGACAGCGCGGGGGACCCAGTACTTC	CASTPPGTARGTQYF	-	-	TRBJ2-5	TRBV6-5
TGTGCCAGCAGCTTAGGGGGGGGTTGGCAGTTCTTC	CASSLGGGWQFF	-	TRBD2	TRBJ2-1	TRBV7-9
TGTGCCAGCAGCGACAGTTATCAGCCCCAGCATTTT	CASSDSYQPQHF	-	-	TRBJ1-5	TRBV7-2
TGCGCCAGCAGCCACTTGAGCGGGAGAATAAACAATGAGCAGTTCTTC	CASSHLSGRINNEQFF	-	TRBD2	TRBJ2-1	TRBV4-3
TGCGCCAGCAGCCAGACGACAGGGCGTCCTGGCTACACCTTC	CASSQTTGRPGYTF	once	TRBD1	TRBJ1-2	TRBV4-1
TGTGCCAGCAGTTACGAACTAGCGGGGGTCACAGATACGCAGTATTTT	CASSYELAGVTDTQYF	-	TRBD2	TRBJ2-3	TRBV6-5
TGCAGCGTTGAAGAAGACTCCCGAGTTGGTAACGAGCAGTACTTC	CSVEEDSRVGNEQYF	-	-	TRBJ2-7	TRBV29-1
TGTGCCAGCTCGGAAAACAGGGGGGAAGCTTTCTTT	CASSENRGEAFF	-	TRBD1	TRBJ1-1	TRBV18
TGTGCCAGCTCACCACCTCAGCGGGAGGGCCCAGGGACCCAGTACTTC	CASSPPQREGPGTQYF	-	TRBD2	TRBJ2-5	TRBV18
TGTGCCAGCAGTTACCGGGACAGGGGCTACGAGCAGTACTTC	CASSYRDRGYEQYF	few	TRBD1	TRBJ2-7	TRBV6-5
TGCGCCAGCAGCTTGATGGGGGCTCGTGGCACTGAAGCTTTCTTT	CASSLMGARGTEAFF	-	-	TRBJ1-1	TRBV5-1
TGTGCCAGCAGCTTAGCTGGACAGGGGTATTCCTACACCTTC	CASSLAGQGYSYTF	-	TRBD1	TRBJ1-2	TRBV7-9
TGTGCCAGCAGCCGGACTAGCGGGAGGGCCGGCGAGCAGTTCTTC	CASSRTSGRAGEQFF	-	TRBD2	TRBJ2-1	TRBV6-5
TGTGCCAGCAGCTTTGGGTCGGGGAGCCCGAACACTGAAGCTTTCTTT	CASSFGSGSPNTEAFF	-	-	TRBJ1-1	TRBV7-2
TGTGCCAGCAGCCTGGGACTATCCTACGAGCAGTACTTC	CASSLGLSYEQYF	-	TRBD2	TRBJ2-7	TRBV6-5
TGTGCCAGCAGCCCCCTGATTGGCACAGCTAACTATGGCTACACCTTC	CASSPLIGTANYGYTF	-	-	TRBJ1-2	TRBV9
TGTGCCATCAGTTTGCACTCGGGACAGGGGGACGACACTGAAGCTTTCTTT	CAISLHSGQGDDTEAFF	-	TRBD1	TRBJ1-1	TRBV10-3
TGTGCCAGCAGCGTAAACAGGGGGCTCGCTTTCTTT	CASSVNRGLAFF	-	TRBD1	TRBJ1-1	TRBV7-2
TGTGCCAGCACCTCGGGGCGGGAGGGCCGGGAGTTCTTC	CASTSGREGREFF	-	TRBD2	TRBJ2-1	TRBV28
TGTGCCAGCCACCAGGGGGTGTCGGGTGGCTACACCTTC	CASHQGVSGGYTF	-	TRBD1	TRBJ1-2	TRBV27
TGTGCCAGCAGTTACTCCCGGACAGGGAACAATCAGCCCCAGCATTTT	CASSYSRTGNNQPQHF	once	TRBD1	TRBJ1-5	TRBV6-5
TGTGCCAGCTCGGGACTAGCCCTCTACGAGCAGTACTTC	CASSGLALYEQYF	-	TRBD2	TRBJ2-7	TRBV2
TGTGCCTCAACAGGGGGCGGCTATGGCTACACCTTC	CASTGGGYGYTF	-	TRBD1	TRBJ1-2	TRBV30
TGCAGCGGATGGGACAGCGCAACCTACGAGCAGTACTTC	CSGWDSATYEQYF	-	TRBD1	TRBJ2-7	TRBV29-1
TGCGCCAGCAGCCGGACAGACAACACCTACAATGAGCAGTTCTTC	CASSRTDNTYNEQFF	-	-	TRBJ2-1	TRBV4-1
TGTGCTAGTGGTGACTCCGGCGGGCCCAACGAGCAGTACTTC	CASGDSGGPNEQYF	-	-	TRBJ2-7	TRBV12-5
TGTGCCTGGAGTTCCATCTCCTACGAGCAGTACTTC	CAWSSISYEQYF	few	-	TRBJ2-7	TRBV30
TGTGCCAGCAGCAAAGGGCGGGGCCGGGGAGATACGCAGTATTTT	CASSKGRGRGDTQYF	few	-	TRBJ2-3	TRBV21-1
TGTGCCAGCAGTCCACTAAACCGGGAGATGGCTGAAGCTTTCTTT	CASSPLNREMAEAFF	-	-	TRBJ1-1	TRBV7-2
TGTGCCAGCAGTTTATCGGGGGGCCTCTACGAGCAGTACTTC	CASSLSGGLYEQYF	-	-	TRBJ2-7	TRBV28
TGTGCCACCAGCAGCCGGACAGCGCCCTACGAGCAGTACTTC	CATSSRTAPYEQYF	-	-	TRBJ2-7	TRBV27
TGTGCCAGCAGCTCCCGCAGACTGTACGAGCAGTACTTC	CASSSRRLYEQYF	-	-	TRBJ2-7	TRBV7-9
TGTGCCAGGGGACAGGGAGCCTACAATGAGCAGTTCTTC	CARGQGAYNEQFF	-	TRBD1	TRBJ2-1	TRBV2
TGTGCCAGCAGCTTAGGACAAGGGGTTACTGAAGCTTTCTTT	CASSLGQGVTEAFF	-	-	TRBJ1-1	TRBV7-8
TGCAGCGTTAGTACCAGGGATTATCAGCCCCAGCATTTT	CSVSTRDYQPQHF	-	-	TRBJ1-5	TRBV29-1
TGTGCCAGCAGGGCTCTAGCGGGAGAGGCAGATACGCAGTATTTT	CASRALAGEADTQYF	once	TRBD2	TRBJ2-3	TRBV6-1
TGTGCCAGCACCCGAGGGCTCCAGGAGGCCCAGCATTTT	CASTRGLQEAQHF	few	-	TRBJ1-5	TRBV6-1
TGTGCCAGCAGCGTAACCACAGGGGCCACTGAAGCTTTCTTT	CASSVTTGATEAFF	-	TRBD1	TRBJ1-1	TRBV9
TGTGCCAGCAGTCCCACAGGGAATATAAATCAGCCCCAGCATTTT	CASSPTGNINQPQHF	-	-	TRBJ1-5	TRBV7-2
TGTGCCACCAGCGGGGGCCACAGGGGCAATCAGCCCCAGCATTTT	CATSGGHRGNQPQHF	-	-	TRBJ1-5	TRBV15
TGTGCCAGCAGGTGGGGGCAGGGCTACACCTTC	CASRWGQGYTF	-	-	TRBJ1-2	TRBV28
TGTGCCAGCAGCTTGGGACTAGCGGGATCCCGGGAGACCCAGTACTTC	CASSLGLAGSRETQYF	-	TRBD2	TRBJ2-5	TRBV11-2
TGTGCCAGCAGCGCAGCTACAGGGACCCAGTACTTC	CASSAATGTQYF	-	-	TRBJ2-5	TRBV7-9
TGTGCCTGGAGTCGTACGGGGGTGAAACAGCCCCAGCATTTT	CAWSRTGVKQPQHF	-	-	TRBJ1-5	TRBV30